Listed here are 15 T cell receptor beta chains from one sample, sequenced in a study of blood T cell repertoires in COVID-19. Method: immunoSEQ multiplex PCR; TCRdb's copy keeps in-frame clones and lacks some. The sample consists of under 95,000 clones, roughly 83% of them appearing once. The sample consisted of peripheral blood. Receptor source: a human donor in a cohort sampled during active COVID-19.

This clone was picked up a small number of times. The V gene is TRBV7-9, the J gene TRBJ2-6; D is undetermined. The CDR3 length is 16 residues. The V gene's germline CDR1 is SEHNR and CDR2 FQNEAQ (reference sequence). Trimming stripped 4 bases from V and 0 bases from J, with 10 bases between. As DNA, the CDR3 is TGTGCCAGCAGCTCCCCGCGGAACTCTGGGGCCAACGTCCTGACTTTC. Amino acid sequence: CASSSPRNSGANVLTF.

The chain uses TRBV27 and TRBJ1-6; 7 bases agree with TRBD1. Trimming removed 0 bases from V and 0 bases from J; junction bases left unmatched: 8. The CDR3 has 19 amino acids. Looked up from germline, CDR1 is MNHEY and CDR2 is SMNVEV (reference sequence). The CDR3 sequence is CASSLSTGQPSSYNSPLHF. Written as DNA, the CDR3 is TGTGCCAGCAGTTTATCGACGGGACAGCCCAGCTCCTATAATTCACCCCTCCACTTT.

This clone has only a few counts. The genes are TRBV4-1 and TRBJ2-7; 11 bases agree with TRBD2. CDR3 length equals 18 residues. CDR1 and CDR2 (germline): MGHRA, YSYEKL. V was clipped by 3 bases and J by 4 bases; unmatched bases: 14. The CDR3 nucleotides read TGCGCCAGCAGCCAGAGTGCGGGACTAGCGGCGAAGGGTTACGAGCAGTACTTC. As protein: CASSQSAGLAAKGYEQYF.

The chain recombines TRBV23-1 with TRBJ2-6; D unclear. TRBV23-1 has ORF status, its function being uncertain. The CDR3 has 17 amino acids. Trimming removed 4 bases from V and 0 bases from J, with 13 bases in between. DNA for the CDR3: TGCGCCAGCAGTCGGGCAGATATTCGCTCTGGGGCCAACGTCCTGACTTTC. The encoded protein is CASSRADIRSGANVLTF.

The CDR3 coding sequence is TGTGCCAGCAGTGAACAGGGTCTAGCAGTGGCCGGGGAGCTGTTTTTT. Its protein product is CASSEQGLAVAGELFF. The genes are TRBV6-4 and TRBJ2-2; D is possibly TRBD1 (6 bases). CDR3 length: 16 amino acids. Germline CDR1 reads MRHNA; CDR2 reads SNTAGT. Trimming took off 3 bases at V and 6 bases at J, with 17 bases between the two ends.

The chain couples TRBV4-3 to TRBJ1-1; no firm D call. Germline CDR1 reads LGHNA; CDR2 reads YSLEER. V gave up 0 bases and J gave up 3 bases, with 8 bases separating them. There are 14 residues in the CDR3. DNA of the CDR3: TGCGCCAGCAGCCAAGAAAGACTGGACACTGAAGCTTTCTTT. As protein: CASSQERLDTEAFF.

The genes are TRBV5-5 and TRBJ1-4; D is perhaps TRBD1 (6 bases). This CDR3 contains 16 residues. CDR1 SGHKS and CDR2 YYEKEE come from the germline V gene (reference sequence). The V end was cut by 3 bases, the J end by 0 bases, with 12 bases between. The CDR3 sequence: CASSWEGGATNEKLFF. CDR3 nucleotide sequence: TGTGCCAGCAGCTGGGAGGGGGGCGCAACTAATGAAAAACTGTTTTTT. Combining the CDR3 with reference TRBV5-5 and TRBJ1-4 gives the whole variable domain DAGVTQSPTHLIKTRGQQVTLRCSPISGHKSVSWYQQVLGQGPQFIFQYYEKEERGRGNFPDRFSARQFPNYSSELNVNALLLGDSALYLCASSWEGGATNEKLFFGSGTQLSVL.

The genes are TRBV7-9 and TRBJ1-1; possibly TRBD1 for D (6 bases). Germline assignment: CDR1 SEHNR and CDR2 FQNEAQ (reference sequence). V was pared by 5 bases and J by 1 base, with 14 bases between. There are 15 residues in the CDR3. DNA of the CDR3: TGTGCCAGCAGCGGGGGGGGGACACCGAACACTGAAGCTTTCTTT. This encodes CASSGGGTPNTEAFF.

This chain joins TRBV11-2 and TRBJ1-2; D gene unclear. Trimming stripped 1 base from V and 5 bases from J, with 8 bases between. Germline lookup yields CDR1 SGHAT and CDR2 FQNNGV. This CDR3 has 13 residues. In DNA, the CDR3 is TGTGCCAGCAGCTTAGGCGGCGTATATGGCTACACCTTC. This codes for CASSLGGVYGYTF.

This chain links TRBV6-4 with TRBJ2-3; TRBD1 is a possible D gene (5 bases). CDR3 length: 13 amino acids. The V end lost 3 bases, the J end lost 7 bases, and 11 bases lay between the germline ends. CDR1 is MRHNA, CDR2 SNTAGT, per germline. CDR3 sequence reads: CASSEGPPHTQYF. The CDR3 DNA follows: TGTGCCAGCAGTGAGGGGCCGCCACATACGCAGTATTTT.

CDR3 bases: TGTGCCAGCAGCGGACTAGCGGGAGAGACCCAGTACTTC. Translated: CASSGLAGETQYF. V is TRBV9 and J is TRBJ2-5; 10 nucleotides align to TRBD2. The CDR3 contains 13 residues. With V trimmed by 3 bases and J by 4 bases, 0 bases remained unmatched. Germline V gene sequence: CDR1 SGDLS, CDR2 YYNGEE.

V and J are TRBV5-1 and TRBJ2-1, with 9 bases matching TRBD2. Germline CDR1 reads SGHRS; CDR2 reads YFSETQ. This CDR3 is built from 15 residues. The trim removed 1 base at V and 4 bases at J, leaving 3 bases unmatched. This CDR3 reads CASSLNSGGYNEQFF. The CDR3 coding sequence is TGCGCCAGCAGCTTGAATAGCGGGGGATACAATGAGCAGTTCTTC.

The chain couples TRBV12-3 or TRBV12-4 to TRBJ1-3; D call uncertain. V was cut by 2 bases and J by 4 bases, with 3 bases left in between. The CDR3 totals 12 residues. CDR3 sequence reads: CASSLLGNTIYF. In nucleotides, the CDR3 is TGTGCCAGCAGTTTACTAGGAAACACCATATATTTT.

About this clone: The limits of the CDR3 on the DNA are not certain, so only TCRdb's listed CDR3 is given. The chain couples TRBV5-4 to TRBJ1-3; TRBD1 reflects the table's D call only, with no check against the DNA. Germline CDR1 and CDR2: SGHNT and YYREEE (reference sequence). The length of the CDR3 is 14 amino acids, counting both ends. The CDR3 spells CASSFGPGGNTIYF.

V is TRBV30 and J is TRBJ2-5; no firm D call. Germline CDR1 and CDR2: GTSNPN and SVGIG (reference sequence). The germline V and J ends were trimmed by 0 bases and 5 bases, with 10 bases remaining between them. This CDR3 has 13 residues. This chain's CDR3 is CAWSVRSLETQYF. As DNA, the CDR3 is TGTGCCTGGAGTGTGAGGTCGCTCGAGACCCAGTACTTC.